The 32 T cell receptor beta chains below were found in one sample sequenced in a study of T cell responses to AZD1222 COVID-19 vaccine. The method was immunoSEQ multiplex PCR; TCRdb's version includes in-frame clones alone and lacks a portion of them. The profile shows about 110,000 clones, around 87% of them singletons. The source material was peripheral blood, sampled on day 0 of AZD1222 vaccination. The receptors come from an adult in good health.

The chain has TRBV2 and TRBJ1-1, with 8 bases matching TRBD1. CDR1 SNHLY and CDR2 FYNNEI come from the germline V gene. CDR3 size: 15 residues. V lost 3 bases and J lost 7; bases outside the gene matches: 10. The CDR3 protein is CASSDVGQGASEAFF. For the CDR3, the DNA is TGTGCCAGCAGTGACGTGGGGCAGGGGGCGAGTGAAGCTTTCTTT.

V and J are TRBV24-1 and TRBJ1-2; a possible D gene is TRBD1 (5 bases). Germline V gives CDR1 KGHDR, CDR2 SFDVKD. This CDR3 comprises 12 residues. Deletions cut 4 bases from V and 12 bases from J, with 14 bases between. Here the CDR3 DNA reads TGTGCCACCAGTGACTCAGGGTTATCTCACACCTTC. This encodes CATSDSGLSHTF.

The J gene is TRBJ1-3, the V gene TRBV5-1; 10 positions agree with TRBD1. CDR3 length: 15 residues. Per germline, CDR1 SGHRS and CDR2 YFSETQ. With V trimmed by 0 bases and J by 4 bases, 1 base remained unmatched. For the CDR3, the DNA is TGCGCCAGCAGCTTGGGACAGGGGGCCGGAAACACCATATATTTT. This translates into CASSLGQGAGNTIYF.

The gene calls are TRBV29-1 and TRBJ2-1, with D possibly matching TRBD1 (5 bases). V shed 6 bases and J shed 6 bases, with 15 bases lying between them. CDR1 is SQVTM and CDR2 is ANQGSEA in the germline V gene. The length of the CDR3 is 13 residues. The CDR3: CSVSRVPANEQFF. CDR3 DNA sequence: TGCAGCGTAAGCAGGGTACCCGCCAATGAGCAGTTCTTC.

The chain joins TRBV4-3 to TRBJ2-7; either TRBD1 or TRBD2 may supply D (6 bases each). Germline lookup yields CDR1 LGHNA and CDR2 YSLEER. This CDR3 has 15 amino acids. V was pared by 1 base and J by 4 bases, with 14 bases between. The CDR3 here is CASSQGGGLAYEQYF. CDR3 nucleotides: TGCGCCAGCAGCCAAGGTGGGGGGCTGGCGTACGAGCAGTACTTC.

The CDR3 sequence: CASSRLAGGPHTGELFF. CDR3 sequence (DNA): TGTGCCAGCAGCCGACTAGCGGGGGGGCCCCACACCGGGGAGCTGTTTTTT. The chain combines TRBV11-3 with TRBJ2-2, with 14 bases matching TRBD2. This CDR3 has 17 amino acids. Germline CDR1 and CDR2: SGHNT and YENEEA. Losses at the gene ends were 5 bases for V and 3 bases for J; bases not matched to a gene: 5.

The J gene is TRBJ1-1, the V gene TRBV7-9, with D possibly being TRBD1 (5 bases). Germline CDR1 and CDR2: SEHNR and FQNEAQ (reference sequence). Trimming stripped 1 base from V and 1 base from J, with 7 bases between. The CDR3 sequence is 14 residues long. CDR3 DNA: TGTGCCAGCAGCTTAGAGGGGCCGAACACTGAAGCTTTCTTT. Protein sequence: CASSLEGPNTEAFF.

The genes are TRBV19 and TRBJ2-5; 8 bases match TRBD1. The germline CDR1 and CDR2 sequences are LNHDA and SQIVND (reference sequence). Germline trimming cut 6 bases from V and 4 bases from J; bases unmatched to any gene: 4. This CDR3 is 13 amino acids long. The DNA of the CDR3 is TGTGCCAGTAGGGACAGGGATCGAGAGACCCAGTACTTC. Amino acid sequence: CASRDRDRETQYF.

This chain joins TRBV3-1 (or the pseudogene TRBV3-2) and TRBJ1-1; possible D gene TRBD1, 6 bases. The CDR3 is made up of 14 amino acids. V was shortened by 4 bases and J by 1 base, with 10 bases between the two germline ends. Germline CDR1 is LGHDT and CDR2 is YNNKEL (reference sequence). The CDR3, as DNA: TGTGCCAGCAGCCGATGGGACAAGAACACTGAAGCTTTCTTT. It encodes CASSRWDKNTEAFF.

The V call is TRBV19, the J call TRBJ2-7; D gene unclear. The CDR3 is made up of 13 amino acids. Trimming removed 0 bases from V and 2 bases from J, with 5 bases in between. Germline V gives CDR1 LNHDA, CDR2 SQIVND (reference sequence). This CDR3 is CASSIDRAYEQYF. The CDR3 DNA reads as TGTGCCAGTAGTATAGATCGCGCCTACGAGCAGTACTTC.

V is TRBV7-2 and J is TRBJ2-3; a possible D gene is TRBD2 (6 bases). Germline-derived CDR1 and CDR2 are SGHTA and FQGNSA. The V and J ends lost 3 bases and 1 base respectively, with 11 bases between them. The CDR3 consists of 15 residues. The CDR3 DNA sequence: TGTGCCAGCAGCTTTTCCGGGAGAGGCACAGATACGCAGTATTTT. Residues: CASSFSGRGTDTQYF.

The genes are TRBV5-1 and TRBJ1-4; 7 bases agree with TRBD1. Germline CDR1 SGHRS, CDR2 YFSETQ. V was clipped by 5 bases and J by 3 bases; unmatched bases: 1. This CDR3 is 13 amino acids long. CDR3 DNA sequence: TGCGCCAGCAGGGGACAGTCTAATGAAAAACTGTTTTTT. Translated, it gives CASRGQSNEKLFF.

The chain carries TRBV6-6 and TRBJ2-2; D unresolved. V was pared by 2 bases and J by 4 bases, with 11 bases between. The CDR3 runs to 15 residues. Germline V lookup: CDR1 MNHNY, CDR2 SVGAGI (reference sequence). CDR3 coding DNA: TGTGCCAGCAGTTACCAGTTCAGAGGCACCGGGGAGCTGTTTTTT. Translated, it gives CASSYQFRGTGELFF.

V and J are TRBV29-1 and TRBJ2-7; either TRBD1 or TRBD2 may fit D (5 bases each). Germline CDR1 and CDR2: SQVTM and ANQGSEA. There are 11 residues in the CDR3. V was shortened by 3 bases and J by 3 bases, with 6 bases between the two germline ends. CDR3 sequence: CSVEGDYEQYF. CDR3 bases: TGCAGCGTTGAGGGGGACTACGAGCAGTACTTC.

This chain links TRBV28 with TRBJ2-7, with 9 bases matching TRBD1. Trimming cost V 1 base and J 3 bases; bases outside gene matches: 7. CDR3 length: 16 amino acids. The germline V gene encodes CDR1 MDHEN and CDR2 SYDVKM. This CDR3 is CASSLSYGTGHYEQYF. CDR3 DNA sequence: TGTGCCAGCAGTTTATCCTACGGGACAGGGCACTACGAGCAGTACTTC.

The rearrangement uses TRBV12-1 and TRBJ1-1. TRBV12-1 corresponds to a pseudogene. CDR3 size: 14 residues. As DNA, the CDR3 is TGTGCCAGCAGTTTTGTGTTTCTGAACACTGAAGCTTTCTTT. The encoded protein is CASSFVFLNTEAFF.

V is TRBV2 and J is TRBJ1-4; perhaps TRBD1 as D (5 bases). Trimming removed 7 bases at V and 5 bases at J, with 11 bases between. Germline loops: CDR1 SNHLY, CDR2 FYNNEI. The CDR3 loop spans 13 amino acids. DNA for the CDR3: TGTGCCAGCACCGGGACGGTGAATGAAAAACTGTTTTTT. Translation gives CASTGTVNEKLFF.

The chain combines TRBV5-4 with TRBJ1-2; 11 nucleotides agree with TRBD1. The V gene's germline CDR1 is SGHNT and CDR2 YYREEE (reference sequence). This CDR3 has 17 amino acids. The junction had 13 bases not matched to a gene; V was cut back by 4 bases and J by 5 bases. CDR3 nucleotide sequence: TGTGCCAGCAGCGAGGGTGGCGGGACAGGGGGGGCTTATGGCTACACCTTC. It specifies CASSEGGGTGGAYGYTF.

The chain carries TRBV5-4 and TRBJ2-7; D is ambiguous. Per germline, CDR1 SGHNT and CDR2 YYREEE (reference sequence). The CDR3 contains 15 residues. Trimming took off 5 bases at V and 0 bases at J, with 15 bases between the two ends. Here the CDR3 reads CASSLPHRCSYEQYF. CDR3 DNA: TGTGCCAGCAGTTTACCCCACCGGTGCTCCTACGAGCAGTACTTC.

This clone was found a few times. V usage is TRBV28 and J usage is TRBJ2-2; a weak D match, TRBD1 (6 bases). Germline CDR1 is MDHEN and CDR2 is SYDVKM. V dropped 3 bases and J dropped 4 bases, with 15 bases sitting between them. This CDR3 region has 16 residues. CDR3 coding DNA: TGTGCCAGCAGTTTTAGTACAGGGCGGGCCACCGGGGAGCTGTTTTTT. This translates into CASSFSTGRATGELFF. The whole variable domain, remainder taken from reference TRBV28 and TRBJ2-2, is DVKVTQSSRYLVKRTGEKVFLECVQDMDHENMFWYRQDPGLGLRLIYFSYDVKMKEKGDIPEGYSVSREKKERFSLILESASTNQTSMYLCASSFSTGRATGELFFGEGSRLTVL.

The chain has TRBV5-6 and TRBJ1-1, with a possible D match to TRBD1 (5 bases). The germline V gene has CDR1 SGHDT and CDR2 YYEEEE. V dropped 2 bases and J dropped 1 base, with 18 bases sitting between them. The CDR3 contains 17 residues. This CDR3 reads CASSFAGASYQNTEAFF. The CDR3 region has the DNA TGTGCCAGCAGCTTCGCCGGGGCCAGCTATCAGAACACTGAAGCTTTCTTT.

The chain recombines TRBV5-4 with TRBJ2-7; TRBD2 aligns across 11 bases. Unmatched junction bases numbered 10, after V lost 4 bases and J lost 4 bases. Germline V CDR1 and CDR2: SGHNT, YYREEE (reference sequence). The CDR3 totals 16 residues. The CDR3 region has the DNA TGTGCCAGCAGCCCGCGAGGGTCTAGCGGGGGGTACGAGCAGTACTTC. Its translation is CASSPRGSSGGYEQYF.

This chain joins TRBV9 and TRBJ2-1; no clear D gene. Trimming took off 3 bases at V and 1 base at J, with 14 bases between the two ends. CDR1 SGDLS and CDR2 YYNGEE come from the germline V gene. The length of the CDR3 is 16 residues. The CDR3 loop is CASSDQYRSSYNEQFF. The CDR3 DNA reads as TGTGCCAGCAGCGATCAATATCGGTCATCCTACAATGAGCAGTTCTTC.

The chain carries TRBV28 and TRBJ1-5, with D tentatively TRBD1 (5 bases). V was shortened by 4 bases and J by 6 bases, with 13 bases between the two germline ends. The germline V gene encodes CDR1 MDHEN and CDR2 SYDVKM. The length of the CDR3 is 14 residues. The CDR3 coding sequence is TGTGCCAGCAGTTCTCCCCCCGGGGGTCAGCCCCAGCATTTT. Its protein is CASSSPPGGQPQHF.

The chain is built from TRBV19 and TRBJ2-1, with D perhaps matching TRBD1 (5 bases). Germline loops: CDR1 LNHDA, CDR2 SQIVND (reference sequence). V lost 8 bases, J lost 5 bases, and 10 bases lay in between. The CDR3 loop spans 12 amino acids. CDR3 nucleotide sequence: TGTGCCAGTGGGGCTTGGAACAATGAGCAGTTCTTC. Amino acid sequence: CASGAWNNEQFF.

This clone was observed a single time. This chain joins TRBV5-6 and TRBJ2-2; no clear D. Germline values: CDR1 SGHDT, CDR2 YYEEEE. There are 12 residues in the CDR3. The V gene lost 1 base and the J gene lost 7 bases, with 5 bases spanning the gap. The CDR3 DNA is TGTGCCAGCAGCTTGACCCGCGGGGAGCTGTTTTTT. Its translation: CASSLTRGELFF.

The CDR3 bases are TGTGCCAGCAGTCAACTCGGGACAGGGAACTATGGCTACACCTTC. This gives the protein CASSQLGTGNYGYTF. The chain is built from TRBV6-2 or TRBV6-3 and TRBJ1-2, with 9 bases matching TRBD1. This CDR3 is built from 15 residues. Germline V gene sequence: CDR1 MNHEY, CDR2 SVGEGT. V lost 5 bases and J lost 2; bases outside the gene matches: 6.

The rearrangement links TRBV4-2 to TRBJ1-4, with D maybe TRBD1 (5 bases). Looked up from germline, CDR1 is LGHNA and CDR2 is YNFKEQ. V lost 7 bases and J 8 bases, leaving 14 bases between the germline ends. This CDR3 is 13 amino acids long. This CDR3 reads CASTPRGGEKLFF. The CDR3 DNA reads as TGTGCCAGCACCCCGCGCGGGGGGGAAAAACTGTTTTTT.

J is TRBJ1-2 and V is TRBV30, with D perhaps matching TRBD1 (5 bases). V was pared by 3 bases and J by 2 bases, with 10 bases between. The CDR3 spans 13 residues. The germline V gene encodes CDR1 GTSNPN and CDR2 SVGIG (reference sequence). The CDR3 region has the DNA TGTGCCTGGAGCCCGACAGAGAACTATGGCTACACCTTC. Amino acids: CAWSPTENYGYTF.

This chain uses TRBV25-1 with TRBJ2-7; TRBD1 matches 11 bases. Germline V gives CDR1 MGHDK, CDR2 SYGVNS. The ends lost 8 bases at V and 4 bases at J; junction bases unmatched: 10. This CDR3 spans 15 amino acids. CDR3 loop: CASSRAGTGGYEQYF. CDR3 bases: TGTGCCAGCTCGAGAGCTGGGACAGGGGGATACGAGCAGTACTTC.

CDR3 in amino acids: CASSQEREVGLSGNTIYF. In DNA, the CDR3 is TGCGCCAGCAGCCAAGAAAGAGAAGTGGGGCTCTCTGGAAACACCATATATTTT. This chain links TRBV4-3 with TRBJ1-3, with D perhaps matching TRBD1 (5 bases). The V gene's germline CDR1 is LGHNA and CDR2 YSLEER. The CDR3 loop spans 18 amino acids. V was shortened by 0 bases and J by 0 bases, with 15 bases between the two germline ends.

V and J are TRBV6-5 and TRBJ2-7; D is possibly TRBD2 (5 bases). V dropped 7 bases and J dropped 4 bases, with 8 bases sitting between them. From germline, CDR1 is MNHEY and CDR2 SVGAGI. The CDR3 totals 11 residues. The CDR3 loop is CASTEGYEQYF. The CDR3 bases are TGTGCCAGCACCGAGGGTTACGAGCAGTACTTC.